This TCR beta chain was recovered during a study of T cell repertoires and HLA-DP antigens. Study details: Versus self, one alloantigen differed at one groove amino acid, the other at fewer than 13. Notes on the study in general: Average cumulative frequency of previously undetected clones was about 36% against one allele and roughly 49% against the other.

Primers targeted 54 TRBV and 13 TRBJ segments. Sequenced by immunoSEQ multiplex PCR; TCRdb stores in-frame clones only, minus some. The table includes some 89,000 clones, around nine tenths detected once. The ends were cut back, 4 bases at V and 3 bases at J, with 14 bases in the middle. Germline V gene lookup returns CDR1 SGHRS and CDR2 YFSETQ. The CDR3 sequence is 14 residues long. Worth noting for this clone: Its antigen is currently unknown.

This TCR was sampled from a man aged 45-65 years in good health and CMV-seronegative. V is TRBV5-1 and J is TRBJ2-7, with D hard to call. The sample taken for sequencing was CD4+ T cells from PBMCs. The CDR3 spells CASSRAGIDYEQYF. The CDR3 nucleotides read TGCGCCAGCAGCCGGGCCGGTATAGACTACGAGCAGTACTTC.